This record concerns one TCR beta chain sequence. What it binds is not known. The entry originates in a study of T cell responses to AZD1222 COVID-19 vaccine. Overall study findings and caveats: Just a handful of AZD1222 recipients were seropositive at baseline. Mostly white British, mostly female donors; authors suggested clonal diversity may be underestimated. Epitopes outside B.1.351 and B.1.1.7 mutated regions reportedly drew nearly half of spike TCRs.

The CDR3 totals 15 residues. Germline V gene sequence: CDR1 LGHDT, CDR2 YNNKEL (reference sequence). Trimming took off 5 bases at V and 1 base at J, with 14 bases between the two ends. The protocol was immunoSEQ multiplex PCR, while the TCRdb copy is restricted to in-frame clones and leaves out a portion. The data contain about 120,000 clones, over 75% of them seen just once; the ten biggest clones take up 4% to 4.5%. This clonotype was sampled from an adult who received the MenACWY meningococcal vaccine as a control. The source material was peripheral blood, sampled 28 days after the second dose of the MenACWY control vaccine. The rearrangement links TRBV3-1 (or the pseudogene TRBV3-2) to TRBJ1-2, with D possibly TRBD1 on 6 matching bases. The CDR3 DNA sequence: TGTGCCAGCAGCAAGAGACAGGCCAATAACTATGGCTACACCTTC. This translates into CASSKRQANNYGYTF.